The 12 T cell receptor beta chains in this list originate from one sample, sequenced in a study of CD8+ T cells in alopecia areata. cDNA serving as the sequencing template came from extracted, reverse transcribed RNA. Here immunoSEQ multiplex PCR was the method, and the copy in TCRdb shows in-frame clones only, minus some. The sample records about 150,000 clones, more than 55% being singletons. Material: CD8+ T cells sorted from blood. The source is a human donor in good health.

The chain couples TRBV29-1 to TRBJ1-5; no clear D gene. The germline V gene has CDR1 SQVTM and CDR2 ANQGSEA. Trimming took 4 bases from V and 4 from J, leaving 11 bases between them. This CDR3 has 13 residues. Written as DNA, the CDR3 is TGCAGCGTTGGAGAGGGTATGAATCAGCCCCAGCATTTT. Protein: CSVGEGMNQPQHF.

There are many counts of this clone. The chain carries TRBV14 and TRBJ1-2; no clear D. Trimming cost V 6 bases and J 2 bases, with 13 bases left between them. Germline-derived CDR1 and CDR2 are SGHDN and FVKESK. The CDR3 contains 14 residues. The CDR3 region is CASRMDPRNYGYTF. The DNA of the CDR3 is TGTGCCAGCAGGATGGACCCGAGGAACTATGGCTACACCTTC. The full variable domain, in which reference TRBV14 and TRBJ1-2 provide the parts outside the CDR3, is EAGVTQFPSHSVIEKGQTVTLRCDPISGHDNLYWYRRVMGKEIKFLLHFVKESKQDESGMPNNRFLAERTGGTYSTLKVQPAELEDSGVYFCASRMDPRNYGYTFGSGTRLTVV.

The V call is TRBV6-5, the J call TRBJ2-7; perhaps TRBD2 as D (6 bases). The germline V gene encodes CDR1 MNHEY and CDR2 SVGAGI. The CDR3 runs to 12 residues. Between the trimmed V and J ends, which lost 5 bases and 6 bases, there was a span of 11 bases. The CDR3 protein is CASSGSRGEQYF. DNA for the CDR3: TGTGCCAGCAGTGGATCGCGGGGCGAGCAGTACTTC.

The table lists this clone with a few counts. The DNA of the CDR3 is TGTGCCAGCAGCGGGACCGGGGCGAGCTCCTACAATGAGCAGTTCTTC. Amino acid sequence: CASSGTGASSYNEQFF. The V and J genes are TRBV7-9 and TRBJ2-1; D might be TRBD1 or TRBD2, each matching 5 bases. The V gene's germline CDR1 is SEHNR and CDR2 FQNEAQ (reference sequence). Trimming took 5 bases from V and 0 from J, leaving 14 bases between them. The CDR3 has 16 residues.

This chain links TRBV7-9 with TRBJ2-3, with 7 bases fitting TRBD2. Germline values: CDR1 SEHNR, CDR2 FQNEAQ (reference sequence). The V gene end was trimmed by 5 bases and the J gene end by 3 bases; junction bases not matched to a gene: 8. This CDR3 comprises 15 residues. The CDR3 loop is CASSPSGRETDTQYF. The CDR3 DNA sequence: TGTGCCAGCAGCCCCTCGGGGCGGGAGACAGATACGCAGTATTTT.

The chain employs TRBV7-9 and TRBJ2-1; D is uncertain. Germline V lookup: CDR1 SEHNR, CDR2 FQNEAQ (reference sequence). There are 15 residues in the CDR3. The V and J ends lost 2 bases and 2 bases respectively, with 10 bases between them. The CDR3 DNA sequence: TGTGCCAGCAGCTTACCCGAGAATCCCTACAATGAGCAGTTCTTC. Translated, it gives CASSLPENPYNEQFF.

The rearrangement uses TRBV5-4 and TRBJ2-1, with D perhaps TRBD2 (5 bases). V lost 1 base and J 3 bases, leaving 23 bases between the germline ends. The CDR3 is made up of 19 amino acids. The germline V gene encodes CDR1 SGHNT and CDR2 YYREEE (reference sequence). CDR3 nucleotides: TGTGCCAGCAGCTTGAGAGGGCTCGGGCCCGGGATACGCTACAATGAGCAGTTCTTC. Its translation is CASSLRGLGPGIRYNEQFF.

The V call is TRBV6-6, the J call TRBJ2-3; D is ambiguous. The V end lost 2 bases, the J end lost 5 bases, and 2 bases lay between the germline ends. Germline CDR1 and CDR2: MNHNY and SVGAGI (reference sequence). The CDR3 totals 11 residues. CDR3 bases: TGTGCCAGCAGTTACGTAGATACGCAGTATTTT. This codes for CASSYVDTQYF.

This chain joins TRBV7-8 and TRBJ2-5; 10 bases are shared with TRBD2. The CDR3 extends over 14 amino acids. Germline trimming cut 3 bases from V and 9 bases from J; bases unmatched to any gene: 7. Germline loops: CDR1 SGHVS, CDR2 FQNEAQ. The CDR3 region is CASSFELAGRAQYF. For the CDR3, the DNA is TGTGCCAGCAGCTTTGAACTAGCGGGAAGGGCCCAGTACTTC.

The chain is built from TRBV23-1 and TRBJ1-5, with 9 bases aligning to TRBD1. TRBV23-1 is recorded as an ORF, its role being uncertain. The CDR3 totals 14 residues. The junction had 5 bases not matched to a gene; V was cut back by 4 bases and J by 7 bases. The CDR3 region has the DNA TGCGCCAGCAGTCTGGGACAGGGAGGCCAGCCCCAGCATTTT. Translated, it gives CASSLGQGGQPQHF.

The CDR3 protein is CASSDSLGLAKNIQYF. The DNA of the CDR3 is TGTGCCAGCAGCGACTCCCTTGGGCTAGCCAAAAACATTCAGTACTTC. V and J are TRBV9 and TRBJ2-4; the D is unclear. Germline V gene sequence: CDR1 SGDLS, CDR2 YYNGEE. This CDR3 comprises 16 residues. V lost 3 bases to trimming and J lost 0 bases, with 13 bases between them. Together with reference TRBV9 and TRBJ2-4, the CDR3 gives the full variable domain: DSGVTQTPKHLITATGQRVTLRCSPRSGDLSVYWYQQSLDQGLQFLIQYYNGEERAKGNILERFSAQQFPDLHSELNLSSLELGDSALYFCASSDSLGLAKNIQYFGAGTRLSVL.

V gene TRBV4-1 combines with J gene TRBJ2-1, with D possibly called TRBD1 or TRBD2 (5 bases each). V lost 0 bases and J lost 10, with 13 bases in between. There are 14 residues in the CDR3. Per the germline V gene, CDR1 is MGHRA and CDR2 is YSYEKL. CDR3 sequence: CASSQEPRDPEQFF. As DNA, the CDR3 is TGCGCCAGCAGCCAAGAACCTCGGGACCCAGAGCAGTTCTTC.